This T cell receptor beta chain was retrieved from a study of shared clonotypes between healthy human individuals. Running of the assay took place at deep level. Researchers divided each subset's genomic DNA evenly across several immunoSEQ plates. Profiling relied on immunoSEQ multiplex PCR, and the TCRdb table lists in-frame clones only, not all of them. The data show under 85,000 clones, with roughly two thirds seen just once and approximately 56% held by the top ten. A single count supports this clone. Its target is not known. Study-level results: Inspection by rarefaction showed sorted-subset sequencing to be incomplete despite large depth.

The sample was memory CD8+ T cells sorted from blood. Subset given: CD45RO+ cells pooled with CCR7-negative TemRA cells. This receptor was obtained from a man younger than 40 in good health.

As DNA, the CDR3 is TGCGCCAGCAGCTTGGGACTAGCGGGAGGGCCATTGGGCACAGATACGCAGTATTTT. This encodes CASSLGLAGGPLGTDTQYF. This chain joins TRBV5-1 and TRBJ2-3; 14 nucleotides match TRBD2. Germline CDR1 is SGHRS and CDR2 is YFSETQ. CDR3 length: 19 amino acids. J was trimmed by 1 base and V by 0 bases; bases with no gene match: 7.